This T cell receptor (beta chain) was identified in a study of blood T cell repertoires in COVID-19. The wider study: Some COVID-19 samples were acute and others convalescent; all came from the United States, Italy and Spain. Sources were T cells, B-cell-depleted T cells, or PBMCs; the material itself was cDNA or gDNA.

Trimming removed 2 bases from V and 2 bases from J, with 6 bases in between. There are 14 residues in the CDR3. Germline loops: CDR1 KGHDR, CDR2 SFDVKD. Under the authors' procedure: Quantification of nucleated cells was approximated via reference gene primer amplification. Profiling relied on immunoSEQ multiplex PCR, and the TCRdb table lists in-frame clones only, not all of them. For V, J and clone size, that table is used; D and trimming come from the DNA. The table includes 95,000 to 110,000 clones, 70% to 90% detected once. The sequence came from a middle-aged man with active or convalescent COVID-19. Material for sequencing was peripheral blood. The rearrangement uses TRBV24-1 and TRBJ2-1; D is uncertain. CDR3 sequence: CATSDWLAYNEQFF. CDR3 coding DNA: TGTGCCACCAGTGATTGGCTAGCCTACAATGAGCAGTTCTTC.